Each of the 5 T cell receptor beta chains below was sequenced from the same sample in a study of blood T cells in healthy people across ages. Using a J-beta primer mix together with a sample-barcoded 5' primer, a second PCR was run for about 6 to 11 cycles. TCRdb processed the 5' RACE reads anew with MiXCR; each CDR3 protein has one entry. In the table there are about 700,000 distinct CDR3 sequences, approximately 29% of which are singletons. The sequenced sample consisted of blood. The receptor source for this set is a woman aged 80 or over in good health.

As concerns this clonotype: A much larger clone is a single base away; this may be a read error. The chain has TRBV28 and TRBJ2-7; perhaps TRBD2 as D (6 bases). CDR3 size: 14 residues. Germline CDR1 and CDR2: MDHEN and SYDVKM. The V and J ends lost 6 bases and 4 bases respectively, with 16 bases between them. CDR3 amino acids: CASRISGGRYEQYF. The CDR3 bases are TGTGCCAGCAGGATCTCCGGGGGACGGTACGAGCAGTACTTC.

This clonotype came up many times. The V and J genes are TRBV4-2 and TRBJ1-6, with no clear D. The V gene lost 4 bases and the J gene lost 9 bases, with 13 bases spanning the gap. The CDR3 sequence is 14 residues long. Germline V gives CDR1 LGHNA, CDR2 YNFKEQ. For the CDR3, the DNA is TGTGCCAGCAGCCTCCCCGGGTCCGGTTCACCCCTCCACTTT. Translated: CASSLPGSGSPLHF.

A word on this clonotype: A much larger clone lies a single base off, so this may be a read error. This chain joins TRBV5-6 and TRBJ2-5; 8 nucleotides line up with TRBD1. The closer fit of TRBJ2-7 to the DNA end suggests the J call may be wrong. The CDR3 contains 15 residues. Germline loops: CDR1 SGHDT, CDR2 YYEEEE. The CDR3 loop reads CASSLIRDRSNEQYF. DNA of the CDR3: TGTGCCAGCAGCTTGATCCGGGACAGGAGTAACGAGCAGTACTTC.

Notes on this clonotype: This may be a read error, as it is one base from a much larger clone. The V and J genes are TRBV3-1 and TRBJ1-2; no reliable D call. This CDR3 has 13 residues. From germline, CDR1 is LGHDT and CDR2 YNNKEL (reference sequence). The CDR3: CASSQRANYGCTF. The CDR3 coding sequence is TGTGCCAGCAGCCAGAGGGCGAACTATGGCTGCACCTTC.

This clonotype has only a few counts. The DNA of the CDR3 is TGCAGTGCTAGGCCCGGCGGGGGGGCCAGCATTCAGTACTTC. This translates into CSARPGGGASIQYF. The chain carries TRBV20-1 and TRBJ2-4, with TRBD2 matching over 9 bases. CDR3 length: 14 amino acids. The ends lost 3 bases at V and 9 bases at J; junction bases unmatched: 9. CDR1 is DFQATT and CDR2 is SNEGSKA in the germline V gene (reference sequence).